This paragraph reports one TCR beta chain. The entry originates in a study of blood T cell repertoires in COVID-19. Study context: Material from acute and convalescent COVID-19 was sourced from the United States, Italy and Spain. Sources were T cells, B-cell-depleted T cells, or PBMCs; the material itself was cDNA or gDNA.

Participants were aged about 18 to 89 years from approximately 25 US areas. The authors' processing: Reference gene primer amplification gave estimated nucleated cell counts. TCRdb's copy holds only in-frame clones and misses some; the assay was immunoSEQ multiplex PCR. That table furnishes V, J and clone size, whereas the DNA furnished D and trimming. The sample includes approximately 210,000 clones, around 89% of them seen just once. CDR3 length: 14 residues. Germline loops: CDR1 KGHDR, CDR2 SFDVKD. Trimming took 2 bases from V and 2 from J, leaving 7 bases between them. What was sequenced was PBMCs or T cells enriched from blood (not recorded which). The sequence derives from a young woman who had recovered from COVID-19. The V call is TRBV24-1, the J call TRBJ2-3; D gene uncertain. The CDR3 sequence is CATSDWADTDTQYF. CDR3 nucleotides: TGTGCCACCAGTGATTGGGCTGACACAGATACGCAGTATTTT.